The 10 T cell receptor beta chains below come from one sample, sequenced in a study of T cell repertoires in cytomegalovirus infection. MiXCR, applied by TCRdb to the reads, yields one record per CDR3 protein. The sample carries hundreds of thousands of distinct CDR3 sequences, 20% to 25% recorded once. Sequencing was done on a sample of CD8+ T cells from PBMCs. These receptors originate from a human donor in good health (CMV status not recorded). Some clones in this sample may be carry-over from other donors' samples.

This sequence joins TRBV6-5 and TRBJ2-3; 7 bases line up with TRBD2. This CDR3 spans 18 amino acids. J gave up 0 bases and V 2 bases, and 11 bases lay outside the gene matches. The V gene's germline CDR1 is MNHEY and CDR2 SVGAGI. The CDR3 nucleotides are TGTGCCAGCAGTTACGGCCTCGAGCCGGGGGGTAGCACAGATACGCAGTATTTT. This encodes CASSYGLEPGGSTDTQYF.

This chain connects TRBV6-5 to TRBJ2-3; perhaps TRBD1 as D (6 bases). Trimming pared 0 bases from V and 5 bases from J, leaving 18 bases between. Germline V gene data show CDR1 as MNHEY and CDR2 as SVGAGI. The CDR3 totals 17 residues. This chain's CDR3 is CASSYSPLDRLEDTQYF. CDR3 coding DNA: TGTGCCAGCAGTTACTCCCCTTTGGACAGACTCGAAGATACGCAGTATTTT.

This clonotype was observed many times. The chain couples TRBV6-1 to TRBJ1-4, with a tentative D call TRBD1 (5 bases). The germline V and J ends were trimmed by 6 bases and 0 bases, with 14 bases remaining between them. The CDR3 sequence is 16 residues long. Germline CDR1 reads MNHNS; CDR2 reads SASEGT. CDR3 DNA sequence: TGTGCCAGCAGGAGGGACCTAATTGCAACTAATGAAAAACTGTTTTTT. Translation gives CASRRDLIATNEKLFF.

The V gene is TRBV6-2 or TRBV6-3, the J gene TRBJ2-7, with 10 positions matching TRBD2. Germline lookup yields CDR1 MNHEY and CDR2 SVGEGT. The CDR3 has 14 amino acids. Losses at the gene ends were 6 bases for V and 4 bases for J; bases not matched to a gene: 6. CDR3 residues: CASRDPGLAYEQYF. The CDR3 DNA is TGTGCCAGCAGAGACCCGGGACTAGCGTACGAGCAGTACTTC.

This clonotype was counted a few times. The chain has TRBV7-9 and TRBJ2-2; 7 bases map to TRBD2. CDR1 is SEHNR, CDR2 FQNEAQ, per germline (reference sequence). V lost 5 bases and J lost 0; bases outside the gene matches: 6. The CDR3 length is 16 residues. The CDR3 region has the DNA TGTGCCAGCAGCGCCGGACTAGTGGCGAACACCGGGGAGCTGTTTTTT. Translation: CASSAGLVANTGELFF.

This clonotype appeared a few times. CDR3: CASSYDESRGGADTQYF. The DNA of the CDR3 is TGTGCCAGCAGTTACGACGAATCGCGGGGGGGCGCAGATACGCAGTATTTT. This rearrangement joins TRBV6-6 to TRBJ2-3, with 9 bases matching TRBD2. From germline, CDR1 is MNHNY and CDR2 SVGAGI (reference sequence). V trimming: 2 bases; J trimming: 4 bases; junction bases outside the gene matches: 10. This CDR3 comprises 17 residues.

This clonotype was detected many times. CDR3 nucleotide sequence: TGTGCCAGCAGTCGTCTAGCGGGGGACACAGATACGCAGTATTTT. Encoded protein: CASSRLAGDTDTQYF. The chain joins TRBV12-3 or TRBV12-4 to TRBJ2-3; the match to TRBD2 covers 10 bases. This CDR3 contains 15 residues. Trimming took 5 bases from V and 2 from J; bases not matched to a gene: 4.

This clonotype appeared many times. V and J are TRBV7-6 and TRBJ1-1; 7 bases fit TRBD1. Germline assignment: CDR1 SGHVS and CDR2 FNYEAQ. The CDR3 length is 15 residues. Losses at the gene ends were 5 bases for V and 0 bases for J; bases not matched to a gene: 6. The DNA for the CDR3 is TGTGCCAGCAGCACTAAACAGGGGATGAACACTGAAGCTTTCTTT. It yields the protein CASSTKQGMNTEAFF.

This chain links TRBV6-2 or TRBV6-3 with TRBJ2-2; 7 bases line up with TRBD2. The V and J ends lost 5 bases and 0 bases, in that order; junction bases with no gene match: 6. CDR3 size: 16 residues. Germline CDR1 reads MNHEY; CDR2 reads SVGEGT. This CDR3 is CASSPTAGANTGELFF. CDR3 DNA sequence: TGTGCCAGCAGTCCTACCGCGGGGGCGAACACCGGGGAGCTGTTTTTT.

The chain combines TRBV20-1 with TRBJ1-2, with D tentatively TRBD1 (5 bases). In germline, CDR1 is DFQATT, CDR2 SNEGSKA (reference sequence). The CDR3 has 14 amino acids. Trimming pared 6 bases from V and 4 bases from J, leaving 18 bases between. The CDR3 region has the DNA TGCAGTGCACCTAGCAAGGGACCGTTCTATGGCTACACCTTC. Translating gives CSAPSKGPFYGYTF.